A selection of T cell receptor beta chains follows, all from one sample in a study of cytomegalovirus exposure and HLA in healthy donors. The table came from immunoSEQ multiplex PCR; TCRdb's copy has only in-frame clones and leaves some out. The sample carries 100,000 or so clones, just over 75% recorded once. The source material was PBMCs. These receptors were obtained from a man aged 35-49 years in good health and CMV-seropositive. The CDR3 runs from the conserved cysteine through the conserved F or W. The D gene is left open where the match is weak. Clone size is not always given. Where it is, it says once, few, many or a class for expanded clones.

size	D	V	J	CDR3	DNA
-	TRBD1	TRBV5-6	TRBJ1-1	CASSPMDRANTEAFF	TGTGCCAGCAGCCCGATGGACAGGGCGAACACTGAAGCTTTCTTT
-	TRBD1	TRBV18	TRBJ2-3	CASSPMTGVGGGGSIDTQYF	TGTGCCAGCTCACCCATGACAGGGGTTGGTGGAGGTGGCAGTATAGATACGCAGTATTTT
-	TRBD2	TRBV18	TRBJ2-7	CASSPGLADYEQYF	TGTGCCAGCTCACCAGGACTAGCGGATTACGAGCAGTACTTC
-	TRBD1	TRBV4-2	TRBJ1-1	CASSLRQGEAFF	TGTGCCAGCAGCCTCCGACAGGGTGAAGCTTTCTTT
-	TRBD2	TRBV19	TRBJ2-2	CASSIEGLVVGELFF	TGTGCCAGTAGTATAGAAGGACTAGTCGTCGGGGAGCTGTTTTTT
-	TRBD2	TRBV27	TRBJ2-2	CASSSLLAAGAGELFF	TGTGCCAGCAGTTCTCTTCTAGCGGCCGGGGCCGGGGAGCTGTTTTTT
-	TRBD2	TRBV5-4	TRBJ2-3	CASSQILAGSTDTQYF	TGTGCCAGCAGCCAGATACTAGCGGGCAGCACAGATACGCAGTATTTT
-	TRBD1	TRBV20-1	TRBJ1-2	CSAKTGESYTF	TGCAGTGCTAAGACAGGGGAGAGCTACACCTTC
-	TRBD2	TRBV6-6	TRBJ2-1	CASNAGSWTSGHEQFF	TGTGCCAGCAACGCGGGGTCTTGGACTAGCGGGCATGAGCAGTTCTTC
-	-	TRBV4-3	TRBJ1-1	CASSQDRGPFTEAFF	TGCGCCAGCAGCCAAGATAGGGGTCCGTTCACTGAAGCTTTCTTT
-	-	TRBV1	TRBJ2-7	CTSSQDRETRSEQYF	TGCACCAGCAGCCAAGATCGGGAGACTAGATCGGAGCAGTACTTC
-	TRBD1	TRBV7-9	TRBJ1-1	CASSLDGAGGTEAFF	TGTGCCAGCAGCTTAGATGGAGCAGGGGGCACTGAAGCTTTCTTT
few	-	TRBV5-4	TRBJ2-3	CASSSRGFQDTQYF	TGTGCCAGCAGCTCCAGGGGTTTTCAAGATACGCAGTATTTT
-	-	TRBV6-5	TRBJ1-2	CASSLRNNYGYTF	TGTGCCAGCAGTCTCAGGAATAACTATGGCTACACCTTC
-	-	TRBV5-5	TRBJ1-6	CASSFLALTNSPLHF	TGTGCCAGCAGCTTCTTGGCCCTCACTAATTCACCCCTCCACTTT
few	-	TRBV28	TRBJ1-5	CASSLSGHQIYSNQPQHF	TGTGCCAGCAGTTTGTCGGGACACCAGATCTATAGCAATCAGCCCCAGCATTTT
few	-	TRBV11-3	TRBJ2-7	CASSRTVRDEQYF	TGTGCCAGCAGCCGCACTGTACGAGACGAGCAGTACTTC
-	-	TRBV27	TRBJ2-7	CASRNRDSLSYEQYF	TGTGCCAGCAGGAATCGAGACAGCCTCTCCTACGAGCAGTACTTC
once	-	TRBV5-6	TRBJ2-3	CASSLGGEGDTQYF	TGTGCCAGCAGCTTGGGGGGTGAGGGAGATACACAGTATTTT
once	-	TRBV11-3	TRBJ1-5	CASSLRGGSQPQHF	TGTGCCAGCAGCTTACGGGGGGGAAGCCAGCCCCAGCATTTT
-	-	TRBV4-1	TRBJ1-1	CASSQVTVEEAFF	TGCGCCAGCAGCCAAGTTACGGTTGAAGAAGCTTTCTTT
-	-	TRBV5-1	TRBJ2-3	CASSPGGSSTDTQYF	TGCGCCAGCAGCCCGGGGGGCTCTAGCACAGATACGCAGTATTTT
once	-	TRBV19	TRBJ2-2	CASTPTRQLAGELFF	TGTGCCAGTACTCCGACTCGACAGTTGGCCGGGGAGCTGTTTTTT
-	-	TRBV2	TRBJ1-5	CASMRDSNQPQHF	TGTGCCAGCATGAGGGATAGCAATCAGCCCCAGCATTTT
once	TRBD1	TRBV2	TRBJ1-1	CASRDRRAFF	TGTGCCAGCAGGGACAGGAGGGCTTTCTTT
-	-	TRBV5-5	TRBJ1-6	CASSPRRDNSPLHF	TGTGCCAGCAGCCCCCGACGGGATAATTCACCCCTCCACTTT
-	-	TRBV5-8	TRBJ2-1	CASSLGWGALNEQFF	TGTGCCAGCAGCTTGGGGTGGGGCGCTTTGAATGAGCAGTTCTTC
-	-	TRBV19	TRBJ2-4	CASSISGGDIQYF	TGTGCCAGTAGTATTTCCGGGGGAGACATTCAGTACTTC
-	-	TRBV4-3	TRBJ1-2	CASSRRGLSDGYTF	TGCGCCAGCAGCCGGCGGGGGCTTTCTGATGGCTACACCTTC
few	TRBD1	TRBV28	TRBJ1-2	CATRETGNYGYTF	TGTGCCACCAGAGAGACAGGGAACTATGGCTACACCTTC
-	-	TRBV7-2	TRBJ2-7	CASSRGRSYEQYF	TGTGCCAGCAGTCGCGGCAGATCCTACGAGCAGTACTTC
-	TRBD1	TRBV4-2	TRBJ2-1	CATPSPSAGTAYNEQFF	TGTGCCACCCCATCACCGTCCGCCGGGACAGCCTACAATGAGCAGTTCTTC
-	TRBD1	TRBV5-6	TRBJ2-2	CASSPLDRGSGELFF	TGTGCCAGCAGCCCACTGGACAGGGGATCCGGGGAGCTGTTTTTT
-	TRBD1	TRBV29-1	TRBJ2-7	CSVAGGQGVSYEQYF	TGCAGCGTTGCCGGTGGACAGGGAGTCTCCTACGAGCAGTACTTC
-	-	TRBV7-9	TRBJ2-7	CASSFMTAASYEQYF	TGTGCCAGCAGCTTTATGACAGCAGCCTCCTACGAGCAGTACTTC
few	TRBD1	TRBV19	TRBJ2-1	CASTPGGRYNEQFF	TGTGCCAGTACCCCAGGGGGTCGGTACAATGAGCAGTTCTTC
-	TRBD1	TRBV2	TRBJ1-1	CASRIDRVSSEAFF	TGTGCCAGCAGGATCGACAGGGTATCGTCTGAAGCTTTCTTT
once	TRBD2	TRBV10-3	TRBJ2-3	CATSLAAIGDTQYF	TGTGCCACCTCCCTAGCGGCGATCGGCGATACGCAGTATTTT
-	TRBD1	TRBV30	TRBJ1-6	CAWRRGQPSSYNSPLHF	TGTGCCTGGAGACGGGGACAGCCGAGCTCCTATAATTCACCCCTCCACTTT
-	TRBD2	TRBV5-4	TRBJ2-5	CASSFQEGGQETQYF	TGTGCCAGCAGCTTCCAGGAGGGAGGGCAAGAGACCCAGTACTTC